This T cell receptor beta chain was sequenced for a study of neurological immune-mediated disorders (dated by TCRdb to about 2019). About the study as a whole: Using UMI-based sequencing, the study compared peripheral blood TCR-beta repertoires from patients with HTLV-I-associated myelopathy (HAM/TSP), patients with multiple sclerosis, and healthy controls. The 85 to 110 TCR-beta libraries included longitudinal samples, technical triplicates and paired sorted CD4+ and CD8+ T-cell subsets alongside PBMC samples. Of the 68 subjects in the cohort, around 15 were HAM/TSP patients, about 34 were multiple sclerosis patients, and approximately 20 were healthy controls.

What the work shows at the level of the full study, not this receptor alone: TCR clonal expansion was highest in HAM/TSP patients and lowest in MS patients, with MS patients falling below even healthy controls. Across subjects, expanded clones never shared an identical CDR3 amino acid sequence, which suggests that the TCR-beta repertoires in every group were private.

Blood bank volunteers in Maryland, USA served as the healthy controls. Unsorted PBMC libraries were generated from 2 million PBMCs stored in RNAlater at -80 °C until RNA extraction. Peripheral blood underwent Ficoll-Hypaque density gradient centrifugation to isolate PBMCs, which were then cryopreserved in liquid nitrogen. This clonotype came up many times. Its antigen is unknown. No base-level quality is on record; no much larger clone is a single base apart. CDR1 and CDR2 are read off the germline V gene as SGHVS and FQNEAQ. There are 15 amino acids in the CDR3, from cysteine to phenylalanine inclusive. Solely the CDR3 DNA is kept, with 45 bases framed from the first base. V drops 4 bases and J drops 3 bases, leaving 16 bases in between. cDNA was synthesized by template-switch 5'RACE using a primer carrying a 10-nucleotide random unique molecular identifier by which each TCR transcript was tagged. Each sequencing run produced over 190 million TCR-beta sequences covering 15-18 subjects. The RNeasy kit was used for extraction of total RNA. The KAPA Real-time Library Amplification kit was used to amplify TCR-beta VDJ regions with primers targeting the TCR constant region and the 5'RACE anchor. Sample indexes and Illumina adaptors were added in a first PCR, and a second PCR then increased library yield. After purification with Ampure beads, the TCR product of roughly 650 bp was size-selected on a 2% E-gel SizeSelection system. Before pooling, library quality was checked on a Bioanalyzer, concentration was measured with Qubit, and libraries were quantified with the Kapa Library Quantification kit. An Illumina HiSeq 2500 was used to sequence the libraries paired-end at 2 x 150 bp. To increase sequence diversity, about 25-31% phiX was spiked into each library pool. Regarding the original processing steps: Quality-filtered reads were processed with the UMI-based MiGEC pipeline, and over 90% of raw TCR sequences were removed by the MiGEC pipeline during error correction. IMGT germline references were used for alignment of VDJ genes, and clonotypes were defined by a unique CDR3 amino acid sequence together with V-J genes. Clonal expansion, Shannon diversity and CDR3 relatedness (CalcPairwiseDistances, ClusterSamples) were evaluated with VDJtools, and phylogenetic trees were built with CLCbio workbench. Expanded clones were defined as having at least 8 unique UMIs, based on coefficient-of-variation modelling across technical triplicates. TCRdb took the public reads, trimmed them with fastp at Q25, ran MiXCR for clone calling and kept in-frame beta chains. Records with the same CDR3 protein are collapsed into one entry carrying the most frequent genes and DNA. TCRdb, rather than the study authors, made the V and J calls. This sample holds 25,000 to 35,000 distinct CDR3 sequences; 9.5% to 13% were observed only once. The ten largest clones represent 5.8% of the sample.

The chain uses TRBV7-8 and TRBJ2-7; the D gene identity is not certain. This receptor was identified in a woman aged 60 to 75 in good health. The sequencing input was PBMCs. The bases read TGTGCCAGCAGCTCAGACCCCGGGCGTCGCTACGAGCAGTACTTC. It is translated as CASSSDPGRRYEQYF.